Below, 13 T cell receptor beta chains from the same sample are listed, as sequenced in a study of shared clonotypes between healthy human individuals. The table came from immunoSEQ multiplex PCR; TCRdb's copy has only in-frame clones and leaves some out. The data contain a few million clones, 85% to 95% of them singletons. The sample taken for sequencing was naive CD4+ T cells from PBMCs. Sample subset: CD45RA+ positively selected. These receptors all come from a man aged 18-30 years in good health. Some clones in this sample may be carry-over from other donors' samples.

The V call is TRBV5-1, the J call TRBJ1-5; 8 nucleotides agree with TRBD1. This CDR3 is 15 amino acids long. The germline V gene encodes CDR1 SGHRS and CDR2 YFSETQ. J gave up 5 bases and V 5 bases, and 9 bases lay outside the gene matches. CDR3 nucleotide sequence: TGCGCCAGCAGTCCCGGACAGGGAGGAGATCAGCCCCAGCATTTT. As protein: CASSPGQGGDQPQHF.

DNA for the CDR3: TGTGCCAGCAGTTACCCGGGACAGATAGGGCAAGAGACCCAGTACTTC. Amino acids: CASSYPGQIGQETQYF. V usage is TRBV6-6 and J usage is TRBJ2-5; 7 bases align to TRBD1. Looked up from germline, CDR1 is MNHNY and CDR2 is SVGAGI (reference sequence). The ends lost 2 bases at V and 2 bases at J; junction bases unmatched: 8. The CDR3 totals 16 residues.

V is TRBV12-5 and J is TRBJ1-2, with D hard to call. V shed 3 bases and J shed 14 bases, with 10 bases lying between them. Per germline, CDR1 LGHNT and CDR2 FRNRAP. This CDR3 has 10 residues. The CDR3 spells CASGLHGLTF. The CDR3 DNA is TGTGCTAGTGGTTTACACGGCCTTACCTTC.

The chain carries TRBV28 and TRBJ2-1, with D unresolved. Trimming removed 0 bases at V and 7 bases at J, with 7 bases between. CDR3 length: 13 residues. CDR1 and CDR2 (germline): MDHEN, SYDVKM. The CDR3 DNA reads TGTGCCAGCAGTTTATGGGGAACTAATGAGCAGTTCTTC. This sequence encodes CASSLWGTNEQFF.

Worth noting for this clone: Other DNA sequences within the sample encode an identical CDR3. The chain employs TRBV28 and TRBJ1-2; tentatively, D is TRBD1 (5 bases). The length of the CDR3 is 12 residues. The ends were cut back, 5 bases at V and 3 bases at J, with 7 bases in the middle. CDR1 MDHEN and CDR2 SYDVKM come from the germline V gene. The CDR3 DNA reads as TGTGCCAGCAGTCCAGGGTACTATGGCTACACCTTC. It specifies CASSPGYYGYTF.

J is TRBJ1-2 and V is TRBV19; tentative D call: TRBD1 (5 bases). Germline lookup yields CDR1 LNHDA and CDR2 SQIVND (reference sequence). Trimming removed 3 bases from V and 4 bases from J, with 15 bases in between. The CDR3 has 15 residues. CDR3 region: CASSMSTADLYGYTF. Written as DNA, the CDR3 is TGTGCCAGTAGTATGTCGACAGCGGACCTCTATGGCTACACCTTC.

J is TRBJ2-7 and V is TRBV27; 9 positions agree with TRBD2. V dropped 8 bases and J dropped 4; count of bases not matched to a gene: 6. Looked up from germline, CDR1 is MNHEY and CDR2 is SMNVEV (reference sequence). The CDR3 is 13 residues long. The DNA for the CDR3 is TGTGCCAGCGCTCGGCGGGAGGGGTACGAGCAGTACTTC. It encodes CASARREGYEQYF.

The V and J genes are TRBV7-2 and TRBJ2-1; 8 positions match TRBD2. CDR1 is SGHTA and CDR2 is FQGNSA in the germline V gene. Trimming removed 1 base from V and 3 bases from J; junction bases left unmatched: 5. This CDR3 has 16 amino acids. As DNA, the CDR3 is TGTGCCAGCAGCTTAGGGGGTAGCGGGAACTACAATGAGCAGTTCTTC. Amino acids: CASSLGGSGNYNEQFF.

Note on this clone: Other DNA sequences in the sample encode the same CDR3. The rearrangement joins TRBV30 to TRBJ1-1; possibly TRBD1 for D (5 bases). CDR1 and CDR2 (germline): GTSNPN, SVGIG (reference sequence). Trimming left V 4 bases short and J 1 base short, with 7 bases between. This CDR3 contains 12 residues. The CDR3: CAWTGGNTEAFF. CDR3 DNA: TGTGCCTGGACCGGGGGGAACACTGAAGCTTTCTTT.

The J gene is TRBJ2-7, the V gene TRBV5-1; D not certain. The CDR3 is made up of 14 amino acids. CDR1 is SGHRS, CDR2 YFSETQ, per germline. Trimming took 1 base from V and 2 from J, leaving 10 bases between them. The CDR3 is CASSLPPPPYEQYF. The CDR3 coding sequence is TGCGCCAGCAGCTTGCCCCCTCCCCCCTACGAGCAGTACTTC.

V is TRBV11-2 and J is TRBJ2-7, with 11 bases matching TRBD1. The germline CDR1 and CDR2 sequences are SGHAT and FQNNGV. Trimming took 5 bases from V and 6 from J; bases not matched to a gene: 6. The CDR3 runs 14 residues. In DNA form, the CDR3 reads TGTGCCAGCAGCCCGGGACAGGGGGTAGTCGAGCAGTACTTC. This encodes CASSPGQGVVEQYF.

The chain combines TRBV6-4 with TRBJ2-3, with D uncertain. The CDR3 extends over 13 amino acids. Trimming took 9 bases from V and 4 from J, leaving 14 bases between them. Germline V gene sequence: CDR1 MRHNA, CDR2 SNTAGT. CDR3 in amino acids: CASSNLGSDTQYF. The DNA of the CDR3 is TGTGCCAGTTCGAACTTAGGGTCAGATACGCAGTATTTT.

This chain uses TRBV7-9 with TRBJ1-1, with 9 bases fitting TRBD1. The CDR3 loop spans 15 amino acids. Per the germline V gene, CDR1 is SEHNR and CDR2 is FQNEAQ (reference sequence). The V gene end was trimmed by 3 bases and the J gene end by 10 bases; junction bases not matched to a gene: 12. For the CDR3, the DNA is TGTGCCAGCAGCTTTTATATACAGGGGGCGCCCGGAGCTTTCTTT. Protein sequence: CASSFYIQGAPGAFF.